This T cell receptor beta chain was identified during a study of identical twins (dated by TCRdb to the mid-2010s). A note on the overall study: The study deep-sequenced TCR alpha and beta repertoires from monozygotic twins, unrelated adults of various ages and cord blood to test whether fetal clonotypes persist. To rule out contamination, replicate twin experiments were performed at different times with different library preparation protocols.

Every donor in the study was a healthy Caucasian. Three pairs of female monozygotic twins, all aged roughly 18 to 29 years, made up the twin cohort. CD4+ and CD8+ T cell populations were isolated with positive isolation kits from Invitrogen. What the study reported, not specific to this receptor: Abundant cord blood beta clonotypes had fewer insertions, young adult naive repertoires showed a similar but weaker trend, and memory repertoires showed no such trend. In beta out-of-frame sequences, excess twin sharing was weaker, because having fewer shared sequences lowered the signal-to-noise ratio. Recombination models systematically underestimated out-of-frame TCR alpha sharing in monozygotic twins but agreed with sharing between unrelated individuals. Invariant T cells such as MAIT and iNKT could partly confound zero-insertion analyses, although diverse VJ usage argued against such confounding for most clonotypes. Because the same donors could not be followed over many years, the conclusions depended on cross-sectional statistical analysis. Out-of-frame TCR alpha sequences shared between twins showed an excess of low generation-probability sequences compared with coincidental sharing between unrelated individuals.

Libraries were prepared through 5' RACE. Reads for this sample came from an Illumina HiSeq 2000. Template switching added a universal primer binding site, and the final cDNA carried a unique molecular identifier that allowed TCR cDNA molecules to be counted accurately. Specific primers in the conserved constant-segment region were used to synthesize first-strand cDNA for TCR alpha and beta chains. To control for contamination, every cDNA library was double barcoded, receiving both a SMART-Mk sample barcode and Illumina barcodes. TruSeq adapter sequences along with Illumina sample barcodes were introduced in two successive PCR steps. The Illumina HiSeq platform was used with custom primers to sequence TCR alpha and beta cDNA libraries. The authors processed their data as follows. Unique molecular identifiers were extracted from raw reads with MiGEC, and CDR3 positions were determined with MiXCR. Recombination models were inferred per individual with the repgenHMM and IGoR tools using an EM algorithm. Shared clonotype analysis was performed with the tcR package in R, normalizing sharing by the product of cloneset sizes. To study raw recombination free of thymic and clonal selection effects, out-of-frame nonproductive sequences were analyzed. TCRdb trimmed public reads at Q25 via fastp, called clones via MiXCR and kept in-frame beta chains. Each CDR3 protein appears once, grouped with its most common genes and DNA. In this record, the V and J calls reflect TCRdb's handling and not the investigators' own analysis. In this sample the table shows 450,000 or so distinct CDR3 sequences, more than 13% of which occur a single time. The ten biggest clones cover approximately 0.98% of the sample.

This clonotype was observed a handful of times. Which antigen it targets is not known. Per-base quality was not reported, and no clone a single base away is much larger than it. Taken from cysteine to phenylalanine, the CDR3 has 14 residues. This entry keeps only the CDR3 DNA: 42 bases, framed from base 1. CDR1 and CDR2, looked up from the germline V gene, are KGHSH and LQKENI. For this chain, trimming is 7 bases at the V end and 4 bases at the J end, and the number of junction bases without a gene match is 10. The same specimen was also included in a second study, on yellow fever vaccine responses in identical twins. Looking at the second paper: The authors reported that the T cell response to vaccination in identical twins appeared partly convergent and partly personalized. In identical twins, the study followed T cell clones that responded to the vaccine with precision.

The sequenced sample was CD4+ T cells sorted from blood. The sequence is built from TRBV18 and TRBJ2-7; 7 nucleotides in the junction match TRBD1. The sequence came from a woman aged 18-29 years in good health. The CDR3 in this case is CASFSTGTDYEQYF. The sequence in DNA is TGTGCCAGCTTTTCGACCGGGACAGATTACGAGCAGTACTTC.